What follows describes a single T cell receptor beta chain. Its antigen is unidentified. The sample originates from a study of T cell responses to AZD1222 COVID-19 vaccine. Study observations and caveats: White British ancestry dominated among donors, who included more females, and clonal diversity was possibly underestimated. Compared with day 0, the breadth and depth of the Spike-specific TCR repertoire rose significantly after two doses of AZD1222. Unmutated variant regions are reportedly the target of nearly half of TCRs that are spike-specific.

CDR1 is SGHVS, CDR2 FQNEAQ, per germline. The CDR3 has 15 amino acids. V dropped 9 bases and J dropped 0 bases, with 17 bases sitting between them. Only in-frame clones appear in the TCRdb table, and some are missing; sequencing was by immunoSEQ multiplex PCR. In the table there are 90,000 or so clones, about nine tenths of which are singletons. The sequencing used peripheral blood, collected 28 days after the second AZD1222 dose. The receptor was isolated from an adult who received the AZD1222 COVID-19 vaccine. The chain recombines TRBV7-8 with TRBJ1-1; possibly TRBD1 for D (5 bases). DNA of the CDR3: TGTGCCAGTAGTAGGCCGCAGGGAATGAACACTGAAGCTTTCTTT. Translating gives CASSRPQGMNTEAFF.